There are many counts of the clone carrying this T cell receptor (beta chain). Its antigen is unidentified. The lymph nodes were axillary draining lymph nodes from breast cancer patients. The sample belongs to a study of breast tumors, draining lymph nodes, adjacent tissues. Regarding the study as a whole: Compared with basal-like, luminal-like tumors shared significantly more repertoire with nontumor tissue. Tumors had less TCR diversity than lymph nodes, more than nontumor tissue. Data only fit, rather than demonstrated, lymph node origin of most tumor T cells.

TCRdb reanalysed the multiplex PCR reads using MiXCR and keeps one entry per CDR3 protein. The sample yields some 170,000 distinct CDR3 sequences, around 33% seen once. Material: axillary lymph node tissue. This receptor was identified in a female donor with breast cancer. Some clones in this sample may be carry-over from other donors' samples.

CDR3 region: CASSLAPYNEQFF. The CDR3 DNA sequence: TGTGCCAGCAGCTTGGCTCCTTACAATGAGCAGTTCTTC. The chain employs TRBV5-6 and TRBJ2-1, with D uncertain. Germline assignment: CDR1 SGHDT and CDR2 YYEEEE. V was clipped by 0 bases and J by 4 bases, with 5 bases between them. This CDR3 is 13 amino acids long.